This T cell receptor beta chain was captured by sequencing in a study of blood T cell repertoires in COVID-19. Trimming took 6 bases from V and 0 from J, leaving 16 bases between them. This CDR3 region has 16 residues. Germline V gene data show CDR1 as LNHDA and CDR2 as SQIVND (reference sequence). Produced via immunoSEQ multiplex PCR; TCRdb's table is partial and in-frame only. The repertoire holds about 250,000 clones, 65% to 90% seen once, with roughly 1.7% in the top ten. This chain uses TRBV19 with TRBJ2-3; D might be TRBD2 (5 bases). The material sequenced was PBMCs or T cells enriched from blood (not recorded which). This receptor was identified in a man aged 35 to 55 who had recovered from COVID-19. As DNA, the CDR3 is TGTGCCAGTAGCCCCTTTGGGGAGCCTAGCACAGATACGCAGTATTTT. This codes for CASSPFGEPSTDTQYF.